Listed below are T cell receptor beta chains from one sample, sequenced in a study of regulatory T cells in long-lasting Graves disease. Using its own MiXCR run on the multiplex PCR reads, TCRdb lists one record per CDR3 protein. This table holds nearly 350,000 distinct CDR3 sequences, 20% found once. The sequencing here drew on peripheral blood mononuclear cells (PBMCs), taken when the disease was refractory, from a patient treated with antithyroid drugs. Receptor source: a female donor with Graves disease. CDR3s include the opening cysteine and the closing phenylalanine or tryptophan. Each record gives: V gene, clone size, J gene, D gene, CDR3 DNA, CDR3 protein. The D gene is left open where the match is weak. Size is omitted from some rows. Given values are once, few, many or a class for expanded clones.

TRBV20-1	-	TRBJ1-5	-	TGCAGTGCCACAGTAAGCAATCAGCCCCAGCATTTT	CSATVSNQPQHF
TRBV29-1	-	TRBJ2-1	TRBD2	TGCAGCGTTGAAGGCCACGGGAGGTACAATGAGCAGTTCTTC	CSVEGHGRYNEQFF
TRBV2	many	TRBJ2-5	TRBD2	TGTGCCAGCAGGCTAGCGGGGGGGATGGAGACCCAGTACTTC	CASRLAGGMETQYF
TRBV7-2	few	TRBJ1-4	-	TGTGCCAGCAGCCCCGGGACATATCGGGGGGGGGGAAAACTGTTTTTT	CASSPGTYRGGGKLFF
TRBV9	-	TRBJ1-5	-	TGTGCCAGCAGCGTTGACCACAATCAGCCCCAGCATTTT	CASSVDHNQPQHF
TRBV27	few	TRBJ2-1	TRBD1	TGTGCCAGCAGTACACACAGGGGGCGCGGGTTTAGGATGCAGTTCTTC	CASSTHRGRGFRMQFF
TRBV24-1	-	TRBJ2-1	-	TGTGCCACCAGTGATTCAGGGTCCGGGTCCTACAATGAGCAGTTCTTC	CATSDSGSGSYNEQFF
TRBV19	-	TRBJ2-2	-	TGTGCCAGTAAGGCGACAGACCACACCGGGGAGCTGTTTTTT	CASKATDHTGELFF
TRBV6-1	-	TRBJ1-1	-	TGTGCCAGCAGCCGAGCCGGGGTGGGTGAAGCTTTCTTT	CASSRAGVGEAFF
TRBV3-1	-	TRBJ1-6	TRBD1	TGTGCCAGCAGCCAAGAGGGGGGACAGGGGTATAATTCACCCCTCCACTTT	CASSQEGGQGYNSPLHF
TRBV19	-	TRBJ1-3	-	TGTGCCAGTAGTACGGAGGGGTACGGAAACACCATATATTTT	CASSTEGYGNTIYF
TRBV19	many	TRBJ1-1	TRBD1	TGTGCCAGTAGTATTGGCTGGACAGGGGCAACTGAAGCTTTCTTT	CASSIGWTGATEAFF
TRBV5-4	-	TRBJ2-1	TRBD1	TGTGCCAGCAGCTTTGCCGCAGGGGGAAATGAGCAGTTCTTC	CASSFAAGGNEQFF
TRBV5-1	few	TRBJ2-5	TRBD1	TGCGCCAGCAGCTACGGGACAGGGGGCGGTGGGGAGACCCAGTACTTC	CASSYGTGGGGETQYF
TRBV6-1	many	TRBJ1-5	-	TGTGCCAGCAGCCGGAGGGCGGACAATCAGCCCCAGCATTTT	CASSRRADNQPQHF
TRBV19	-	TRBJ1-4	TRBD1	TGTGCCAGTAGTATACGGGGACAGTTTGCAACTAATGAAAAACTGTTTTTT	CASSIRGQFATNEKLFF
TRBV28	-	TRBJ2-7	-	TGTGCCAGCAGTTTCGGTTCCAATAGACAGTACTTC	CASSFGSNRQYF
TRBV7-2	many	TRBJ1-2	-	TGTGCCAGCAGTCCAGGGACGGCCCGCGGCTACACCTTC	CASSPGTARGYTF
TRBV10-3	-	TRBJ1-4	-	TGTGCCATCAGTGAGAGAGTGGGGGGTGCAACTAATGAAAAACTGTTTTTT	CAISERVGGATNEKLFF
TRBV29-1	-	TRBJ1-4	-	TGCAGCGTCGTCAGGTCTGATGAAAAACTGTTTTTT	CSVVRSDEKLFF
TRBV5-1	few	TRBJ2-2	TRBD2	TGCGCCAGCAGCTTGGGGGGGACTAGCGGAGGTCCCGGGGAGCTGTTTTTT	CASSLGGTSGGPGELFF
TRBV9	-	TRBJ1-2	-	TGTGCCAGCAGCGCACCTACGGGGAGATACTATGGCTACACCTTC	CASSAPTGRYYGYTF
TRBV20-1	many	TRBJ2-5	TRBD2	TGCAGTGCTTCCCGACCCGGACTAGCGGGAGAGGAGGGTGGAGAGACCCAGTACTTC	CSASRPGLAGEEGGETQYF
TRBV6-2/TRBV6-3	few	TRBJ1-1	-	TGTGCCAGCAGTTACCCGACAGGCCCGAACACTGAAGCTTTCTTT	CASSYPTGPNTEAFF
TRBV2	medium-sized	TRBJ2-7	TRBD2	TGTGCCAGCGGCGGGGGGCCCTACGAGCAGTACTTC	CASGGGPYEQYF
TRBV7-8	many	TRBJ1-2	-	TGTGCCAGCAGCCCTCTTCCTGACTATGGCTACACCTTC	CASSPLPDYGYTF